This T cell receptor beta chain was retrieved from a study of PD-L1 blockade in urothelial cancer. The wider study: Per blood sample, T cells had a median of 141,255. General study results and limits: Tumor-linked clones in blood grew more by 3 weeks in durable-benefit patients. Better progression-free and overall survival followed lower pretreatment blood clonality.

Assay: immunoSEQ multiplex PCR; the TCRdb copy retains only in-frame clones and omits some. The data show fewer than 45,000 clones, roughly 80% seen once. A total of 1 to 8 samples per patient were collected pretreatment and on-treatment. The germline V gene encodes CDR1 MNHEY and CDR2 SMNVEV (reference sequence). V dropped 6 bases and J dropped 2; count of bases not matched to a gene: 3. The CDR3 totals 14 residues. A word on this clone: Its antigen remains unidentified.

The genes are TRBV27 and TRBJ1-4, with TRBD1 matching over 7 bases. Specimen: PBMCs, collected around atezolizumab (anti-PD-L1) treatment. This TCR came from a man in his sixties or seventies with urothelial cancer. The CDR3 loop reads CASSRGSTNEKLFF. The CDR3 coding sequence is TGTGCCAGCAGCAGGGGGTCCACTAATGAAAAACTGTTTTTT.